The 7 T cell receptor beta chains below were found in one sample sequenced in a study of T and B cells in COVID-19 patients. TRB was amplified from about 260-540 ng of blood genomic DNA. TRB rearrangements were amplified by multiplex PCR with BIOMED2 TRB-A/B primers. TCRdb called the multiplex PCR reads again in MiXCR, with one record for every CDR3 protein. The sample has 4,000 to 5,500 distinct CDR3 sequences; roughly 23% are singletons. Sample: blood. The receptors shown here come from a human donor with active COVID-19.

V and J are TRBV27 and TRBJ1-1; D is ambiguous. With 2 bases removed from V and 5 bases from J, the gap between germline ends came to 9 bases. The length of the CDR3 is 13 residues. Germline V gene lookup returns CDR1 MNHEY and CDR2 SMNVEV (reference sequence). Written as DNA, the CDR3 is TGTGCCAGCAGTTTAGCCTCTTGGACTGAAGCTTTCTTT. It encodes CASSLASWTEAFF.

Details on this clonotype: At one boundary the junction diverges from the germline segment, which might be a read error. The chain combines TRBV20-1 with TRBJ2-3; the D gene is possibly TRBD1 (6 bases). The CDR3 runs 13 residues. Germline values: CDR1 DFQATT, CDR2 SNEGSKA (reference sequence). The CDR3 here is CSARDRHTDAQYF. The CDR3 nucleotides read TGCAGTGCTAGGGACAGACACACAGATGCGCAGTATTTT.

This clonotype occurred a few times. V and J are TRBV20-1 and TRBJ2-1, with 8 bases identical to TRBD2. V was clipped by 3 bases and J by 3 bases; unmatched bases: 10. This CDR3 is 16 amino acids long. The germline gives CDR1 DFQATT, CDR2 SNEGSKA (reference sequence). The CDR3 loop is CSASYTSGARYNEQFF. In DNA form, the CDR3 reads TGCAGTGCTAGTTACACTAGCGGAGCTCGCTACAATGAGCAGTTCTTC.

This clonotype showed up just a few times. This chain uses TRBV4-2 with TRBJ1-1, with 7 positions matching TRBD1. V shed 9 bases and J 5 bases; nucleotides not matched to a gene: 15. CDR3 length: 15 residues. Germline values: CDR1 LGHNA, CDR2 YNFKEQ. The CDR3 protein is CASLPGQLLDTEAFF. DNA of the CDR3: TGTGCCAGTCTACCGGGACAGCTTCTCGATACTGAAGCTTTCTTT.

This clonotype was counted a few times. The chain is built from TRBV4-3 and TRBJ2-4; the D call may be TRBD1 or TRBD2 (5 bases each). Trimming removed 0 bases from V and 7 bases from J, with 7 bases in between. CDR1 and CDR2 from the germline V gene are LGHNA and YSLEER. This CDR3 is built from 13 residues. Here the CDR3 DNA reads TGCGCCAGCAGCCAAGATGGGACGAACATTCAGTACTTC. It translates to CASSQDGTNIQYF.

This clonotype was seen a handful of times. The chain uses TRBV20-1 and TRBJ2-4; D call uncertain. V was clipped by 3 bases and J by 6 bases, with 12 bases between them. The CDR3 is 13 residues long. Looked up from germline, CDR1 is DFQATT and CDR2 is SNEGSKA (reference sequence). This CDR3 reads CSASFDLGNIQYF. The CDR3 bases are TGCAGTGCTAGCTTTGACTTAGGAAACATTCAGTACTTC.

In its sample, this clonotype is large (0.1 to 1%). J is TRBJ2-3 and V is TRBV19; possibly TRBD1 for D (6 bases). The CDR3 totals 13 residues. Per the germline V gene, CDR1 is LNHDA and CDR2 is SQIVND (reference sequence). Trimming cost V 6 bases and J 0 bases, with 7 bases left between them. The CDR3 sequence is CASRGQSTDTQYF. The CDR3 bases are TGTGCCAGTAGAGGACAGAGCACAGATACGCAGTATTTT. The full variable domain, its missing parts supplied by reference TRBV19 and TRBJ2-3, is DGGITQSPKYLFRKEGQNVTLSCEQNLNHDAMYWYRQDPGQGLRLIYYSQIVNDFQKGDIAEGYSVSREKKESFPLTVTSAQKNPTAFYLCASRGQSTDTQYFGPGTRLTVL.